The TCR beta chain under discussion was sequenced for a study of Ad26.COV2.S vaccination and SARS-CoV-2 variants (dated by TCRdb to about 2021). Study-wide context: Vaccine-arm donors were drawn from COV1001, a multicentre, randomized, double-blind, placebo-controlled phase I-IIa trial of Ad26.COV2.S in healthy adults. Participants in the trial were split at random into five groups of five each, receiving low-dose or high-dose Ad26.COV2.S once or twice, or else placebo on both occasions. A total of 32 samples were included in the TCR-sequenced set, comprising roughly 19 Ad26.COV2.S vaccine recipients, 5 placebo recipients and 8 SARS-CoV-2 convalescent individuals. Investigators remained blinded to trial group allocation during experiments and outcome assessment. Ad26.COV2.S was administered intramuscularly at a dose of 5x10^10 or 1x10^11 viral particles, either as one shot or as two shots given 56 days apart. TCRbeta repertoire sequencing served as the tool for gauging how specific and how broad the SARS-CoV-2-reactive T cell receptors were following Ad26.COV2.S vaccination.

The immunoSEQ Assay was used to sequence TCRbeta CDR3 regions. After extraction, genomic DNA underwent amplification by bias-controlled multiplex PCR, followed by high-throughput sequencing. Processing in the source paper ran as follows. To quantify the absolute abundance of every unique TCRbeta CDR3 region, sequences were collapsed and filtered. T cell fraction was estimated by normalization of TCRbeta template counts to usable DNA, with usable DNA being measured through amplification of reference genes present in all nucleated cells. Repertoire TCRs were annotated as SARS-CoV-2-specific by exact matching of V gene, CDR3 amino acid sequence and J gene to a known reactive TCR set. The reference SARS-CoV-2 TCR set was obtained from MIRA and was filtered for enrichment in COVID-19-positive ImmuneCODE repertoires, whereby public or cross-reactive TCRs were removed. Using the MIRA antigens, annotated TCRs were further analysed by specific ORF or by position within an ORF. Breadth was defined as annotated unique rearrangements over total unique productive rearrangements; depth was the summed frequency of those rearrangements. Two-sided Wilcoxon rank-sum tests were used to compare TCR breadth between groups. Drawn from immuneACCESS, this table holds only the in-frame rearrangements with V and J called that TCRdb kept. Clones are partly lost; checked studies trace under half to an unresolved V gene and leave the rest unexplained. That table furnishes V, J and clone size, whereas the DNA furnished D and trimming. The sample includes roughly 700,000 clones, with about 89% observed a single time. Of the sample, over 1.3% falls within the top ten clones.

To note about this clone: The clone's antigen remains unknown. No qualities accompany the bases; no much larger clone lies one base away.

Results the study describes overall, beyond this receptor: Compared with placebo recipients, Ad26.COV2.S recipients showed higher spike-specific TCR breadth (P = 0.0014). It was noted by the authors that total T cell responses may have been underestimated by the TCR breadth and depth analyses. Vaccine and placebo recipients had similar non-spike TCR breadth, a finding consistent with the vaccine containing only spike. After vaccination, spike-specific CD8+ and CD4+ T cell responses were reported to show substantial breadth. Comparing responses between vaccine doses or regimens was not something the study was powered to do.

For this chain, trimming is 4 bases at the V end and 2 bases at the J end, and the number of junction bases without a gene match is 5. From the cysteine through the phenylalanine, the CDR3 covers 15 amino acids. Only the CDR3 DNA stays, 45 bases, in frame from base 1. CDR1 and CDR2 are read off the germline V gene as SGHVS and FNYEAQ. According to the study, the label for this sample's treatment or condition signals: around 19 received Ad26.COV2.S at low or high dose, single or two shots; roughly five received placebo; per-sample allocation not given. Repertoires of vaccine and placebo recipients were sequenced from samples collected on day 63 after the first injection. Between 29 July and 7 August 2020, Cohort 1b enrolled about two dozen adults aged 18-55 years at one site in Boston, USA. Ad26.COV2.S consisted of a replication-incompetent adenovirus type 26 vector by which a prefusion-stabilized SARS-CoV-2 spike protein from the original Wuhan strain was expressed.

The sequence was obtained from a person between 18 and 65 years old who received the Ad26.COV2.S COVID-19 vaccine or a placebo. Recombination joined TRBV7-6 with TRBJ2-7; 10 bases in the middle match TRBD1. This specimen consisted of peripheral blood, obtained in a trial of Ad26.COV2.S vaccine versus placebo. The CDR3 protein is CASSSGTGAPYEQYF. Read as DNA, the sequence is TGTGCCAGCAGCTCCGGGACAGGGGCCCCCTACGAGCAGTACTTC.